This TCR beta chain was profiled in a study of blood T cell repertoires in COVID-19. Each participant's cohort was designated according to participant-reported clinical history. Per germline, CDR1 SGHVS and CDR2 FQNEAQ. Trimming cost V 5 bases and J 8 bases, with 18 bases left between them. There are 15 residues in the CDR3. As handled by the study authors: From reference gene primer amplification, estimates of nucleated cell counts were derived. Repertoires were generated with immunoSEQ multiplex PCR, while TCRdb's copy carries only in-frame clones and drops some. D and trimming were read from the DNA, whereas the V and J calls and clone size are those reported in that table. The sample comprises approximately 250,000 clones, approximately 88% of which are singletons, and around 1.3% rests with the top ten.

The TCR originated in a woman aged 35 to 49 with acute COVID-19. This chain links TRBV7-8 with TRBJ1-4, with D unresolved. What was sequenced was PBMCs or T cells enriched from blood (not recorded which). The CDR3 DNA sequence: TGTGCCAGCAGCCAACCCCCGGGAGGCGGGGAAAAACTGTTTTTT. Translated, it gives CASSQPPGGGEKLFF. The full variable domain, in which reference TRBV7-8 and TRBJ1-4 provide the parts outside the CDR3, is GAGVSQSPRYKVAKRGQDVALRCDPISGHVSLFWYQQALGQGPEFLTYFQNEAQLDKSGLPSDRFFAERPEGSVSTLKIQRTQQEDSAVYLCASSQPPGGGEKLFFGSGTQLSVL.